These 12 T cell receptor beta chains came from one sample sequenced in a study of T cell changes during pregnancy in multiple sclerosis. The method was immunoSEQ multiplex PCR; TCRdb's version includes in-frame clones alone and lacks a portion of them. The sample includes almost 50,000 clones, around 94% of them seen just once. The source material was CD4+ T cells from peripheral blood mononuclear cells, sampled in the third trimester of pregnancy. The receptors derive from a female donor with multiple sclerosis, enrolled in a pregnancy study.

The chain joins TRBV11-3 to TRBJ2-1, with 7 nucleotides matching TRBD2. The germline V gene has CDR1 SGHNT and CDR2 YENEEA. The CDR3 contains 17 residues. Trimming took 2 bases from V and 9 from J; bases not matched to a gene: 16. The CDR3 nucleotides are TGTGCCAGCAGCTTAAATCTGGCGGGAGCGTACGTGGGTGAGCAGTTCTTC. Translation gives CASSLNLAGAYVGEQFF.

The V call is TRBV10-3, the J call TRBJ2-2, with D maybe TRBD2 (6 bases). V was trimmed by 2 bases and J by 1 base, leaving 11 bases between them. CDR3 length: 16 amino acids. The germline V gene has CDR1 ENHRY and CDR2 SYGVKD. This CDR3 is CAISERLRGNTGELFF. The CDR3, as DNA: TGTGCCATCAGTGAGAGATTGCGGGGGAACACCGGGGAGCTGTTTTTT.

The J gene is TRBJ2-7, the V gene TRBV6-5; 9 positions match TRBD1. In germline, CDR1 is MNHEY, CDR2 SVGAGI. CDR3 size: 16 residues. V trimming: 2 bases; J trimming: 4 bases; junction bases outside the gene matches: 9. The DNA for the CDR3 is TGTGCCAGCAGTTACCTAAAGCCGGGACAGGGTTACGAGCAGTACTTC. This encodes CASSYLKPGQGYEQYF.

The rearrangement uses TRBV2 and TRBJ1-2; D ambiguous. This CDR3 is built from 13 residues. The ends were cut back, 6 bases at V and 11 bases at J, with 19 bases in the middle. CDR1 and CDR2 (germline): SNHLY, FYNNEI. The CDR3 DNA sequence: TGTGCCAGCAGGGATAAGAACAGATTGTCTTACACCTTC. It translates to CASRDKNRLSYTF.

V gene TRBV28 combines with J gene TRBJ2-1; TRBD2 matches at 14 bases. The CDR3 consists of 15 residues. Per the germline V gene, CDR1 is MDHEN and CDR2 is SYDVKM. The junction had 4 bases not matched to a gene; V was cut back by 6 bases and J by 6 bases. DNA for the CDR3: TGTGCCAGCAGCCTAGGGACTAGCGGGAGCAATGAGCAGTTCTTC. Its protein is CASSLGTSGSNEQFF.

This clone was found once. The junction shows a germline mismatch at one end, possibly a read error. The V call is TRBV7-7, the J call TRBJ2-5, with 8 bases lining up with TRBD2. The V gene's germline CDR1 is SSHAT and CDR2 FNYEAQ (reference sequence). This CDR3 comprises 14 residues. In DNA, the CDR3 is TGTGCTAGCAGCCCCGGGACTAGTTCAGAGACCCAGTACTTC. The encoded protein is CASSPGTSSETQYF.

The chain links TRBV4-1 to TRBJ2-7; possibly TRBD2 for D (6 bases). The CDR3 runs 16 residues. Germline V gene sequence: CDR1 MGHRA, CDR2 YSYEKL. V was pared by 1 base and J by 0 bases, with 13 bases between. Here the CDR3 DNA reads TGCGCCAGCAGCCAAGGAGGAGGGAAGAGCTCCTACGAGCAGTACTTC. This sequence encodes CASSQGGGKSSYEQYF.

The CDR3 DNA is TGTGCCAGCAGCTCACAGGGGGCGTCTGAAGCTTTCTTT. This encodes CASSSQGASEAFF. The chain joins TRBV7-6 to TRBJ1-1, with TRBD1 matching over 9 bases. V lost 4 bases to trimming and J lost 6 bases; unmatched junction nucleotides: 3. Looked up from germline, CDR1 is SGHVS and CDR2 is FNYEAQ. The CDR3 spans 13 residues.

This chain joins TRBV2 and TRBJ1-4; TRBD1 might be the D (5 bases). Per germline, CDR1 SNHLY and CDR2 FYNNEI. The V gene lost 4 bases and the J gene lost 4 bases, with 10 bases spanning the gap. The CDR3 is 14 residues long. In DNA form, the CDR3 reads TGTGCCAGCAGTGTACAGGCGATTAATGAAAAACTGTTTTTT. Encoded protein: CASSVQAINEKLFF.

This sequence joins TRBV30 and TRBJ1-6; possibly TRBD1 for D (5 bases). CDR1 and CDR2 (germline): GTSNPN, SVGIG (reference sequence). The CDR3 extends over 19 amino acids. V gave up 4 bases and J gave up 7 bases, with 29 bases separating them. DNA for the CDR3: TGTGCCTGGATCCCCCCGAGGTTGGCAGCGCGGGACCCAAATTCACCCCTCCACTTT. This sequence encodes CAWIPPRLAARDPNSPLHF.

For the CDR3, the DNA is TGTGCCAGCAGTTGGGGAGGTGGAAACACCATATATTTT. It specifies CASSWGGGNTIYF. The rearrangement joins TRBV25-1 to TRBJ1-3, with D unclear. V dropped 5 bases and J dropped 3 bases, with 8 bases sitting between them. CDR3 length: 13 residues. CDR1 is MGHDK and CDR2 is SYGVNS in the germline V gene.

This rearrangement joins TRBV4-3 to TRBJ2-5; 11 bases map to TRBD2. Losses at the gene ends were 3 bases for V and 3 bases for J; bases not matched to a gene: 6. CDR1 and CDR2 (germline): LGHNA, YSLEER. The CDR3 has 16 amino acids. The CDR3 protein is CASSQERLAGKETQYF. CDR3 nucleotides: TGCGCCAGCAGCCAGGAGAGACTAGCGGGGAAAGAGACCCAGTACTTC.